These 25 T cell receptor beta chains were all obtained from the same sample, sequenced in a study of a mutant IDH1 vaccine in newly diagnosed glioma. TCRdb's table, derived via immunoSEQ multiplex PCR, lists solely in-frame clones and lacks some. The sample yields 23,000 or so clones, approximately 79% seen once. For these receptors, no antigen is known. Described time point: week 11, during vaccination. What each vaccine dose contained was 300 ug of mutant IDH1 20-mer peptide, accompanied by topical imiquimod. The sequences come from PBMCs, collected from a glioma patient whose treatment included an IDH1 peptide vaccine. All receptors derive from a man aged 35 to 55 with glioma.

The rearrangement uses TRBV2 and TRBJ1-6; tentative D call: TRBD1 (6 bases). Germline values: CDR1 SNHLY, CDR2 FYNNEI. V lost 5 bases and J lost 5, with 10 bases in between. The CDR3 is 14 residues long. The DNA of the CDR3 is TGTGCCAGCAGTCAGGGGAGCGATAATTCACCCCTCCACTTT. Translation: CASSQGSDNSPLHF. Looking up the rest from reference TRBV2 and TRBJ1-6 gives the full variable domain: EPEVTQTPSHQVTQMGQEVILRCVPISNHLYFYWYRQILGQKVEFLVSFYNNEISEKSEIFDDQFSVERPDGSNFTLKIRSTKLEDSAMYFCASSQGSDNSPLHFGNGTRLTVT.

The rearrangement joins TRBV6-5 to TRBJ2-7; D remains unclear. CDR3 length equals 9 residues. V was cut by 6 bases and J by 5 bases, with 2 bases left in between. Germline assignment: CDR1 MNHEY and CDR2 SVGAGI. The CDR3 sequence is CASRNEQYV. In nucleotides, the CDR3 is TGTGCCAGCAGGAACGAGCAGTACGTC.

This chain links TRBV27 with TRBJ2-3; 9 nucleotides align to TRBD2. The junction had 6 bases not matched to a gene; V was cut back by 6 bases and J by 2 bases. This CDR3 is 15 amino acids long. The germline CDR1 and CDR2 sequences are MNHEY and SMNVEV (reference sequence). For the CDR3, the DNA is TGTGCCAGCAGAGGGACTAGCCTAATCACAGATACGCAGTATTTT. Translated, it gives CASRGTSLITDTQYF.

V usage is TRBV6-1 and J usage is TRBJ2-7; perhaps TRBD1 as D (5 bases). Trimming took 0 bases from V and 4 from J, leaving 16 bases between them. Per germline, CDR1 MNHNS and CDR2 SASEGT. The CDR3 is made up of 16 amino acids. CDR3 coding DNA: TGTGCCAGCAGTGAAGCGGCCCTCAGGGTGGGATACGAGCAGTACGTC. Its translation: CASSEAALRVGYEQYV.

This rearrangement joins TRBV5-8 to TRBJ1-5, with TRBD1 identical over 10 bases. The CDR3 is 16 residues long. Germline CDR1 and CDR2: SGHTS and YDEGEE. V shed 4 bases, J shed 1 base, and the junction held 5 bases outside the gene matches. In DNA, the CDR3 is TGTGCCAGCAGCCAGGGACAGGGGCGCAGCAATCAGCCCCAGCATTTT. It specifies CASSQGQGRSNQPQHF. The full variable domain, rest sourced from reference TRBV5-8 and TRBJ1-5, is EAGVTQSPTHLIKTRGQQATLRCSPISGHTSVYWYQQALGLGLQFLLWYDEGEERNRGNFPPRFSGRQFPNYSSELNVNALELEDSALYLCASSQGQGRSNQPQHFGDGTRLSIL.

The chain uses TRBV5-1 and TRBJ2-3; 10 positions agree with TRBD2. Germline values: CDR1 SGHRS, CDR2 YFSETQ. The V segment lost 4 bases and the J segment 0 bases; nucleotides outside the gene matches: 2. CDR3 length equals 15 residues. The CDR3 nucleotides read TGCGCCAGCAGCCGGACTAGCGGAAGCACAGATACGCAGTATTTT. Encoded protein: CASSRTSGSTDTQYF. Variable domain in full (rest from reference TRBV5-1 and TRBJ2-3): KAGVTQTPRYLIKTRGQQVTLSCSPISGHRSVSWYQQTPGQGLQFLFEYFSETQRNKGNFPGRFSGRQFSNSRSEMNVSTLELGDSALYLCASSRTSGSTDTQYFGPGTRLTVL.

V gene TRBV6-6 combines with J gene TRBJ2-7; TRBD2 agrees at 7 bases. Germline CDR1 and CDR2: MNHNY and SVGAGI (reference sequence). V was pared by 2 bases and J by 6 bases, with 4 bases of the junction left unmatched. The CDR3 has 13 residues. The CDR3 reads CASSYPGGGEQYV. The CDR3 DNA reads as TGTGCCAGCAGTTACCCGGGAGGAGGCGAGCAGTACGTC.

The chain couples TRBV18 to TRBJ2-7; D possibly corresponds to TRBD1 (6 bases). CDR3 length: 12 residues. CDR1 and CDR2 (germline): KGHSH, LQKENI. The V end was cut by 4 bases, the J end by 6 bases, with 10 bases between. CDR3 region: CASSLQGAEQYV. DNA of the CDR3: TGTGCCAGCTCACTACAGGGAGCCGAGCAGTACGTC.

The rearrangement uses TRBV5-6 and TRBJ2-7; D may correspond to TRBD1 or TRBD2 (5 bases each). Looked up from germline, CDR1 is SGHDT and CDR2 is YYEEEE. Trimming removed 1 base at V and 6 bases at J, with 11 bases between. CDR3 length: 13 amino acids. CDR3: CASSLLGVGEQYV. CDR3 sequence (DNA): TGTGCCAGCAGCTTGCTGGGGGTTGGCGAGCAGTACGTC.

The chain has TRBV2 and TRBJ1-5, with D hard to call. The germline V gene encodes CDR1 SNHLY and CDR2 FYNNEI. CDR3 length: 14 amino acids. V shed 1 base and J shed 2 bases, with 6 bases lying between them. The CDR3 loop is CASSEERGNQPQHF. The CDR3 DNA follows: TGTGCCAGCAGTGAAGAACGAGGCAATCAGCCCCAGCATTTT.

This CDR3 reads CAGSPWVGGNTDTQYF. The CDR3 region has the DNA TGTGCCGGGTCCCCCTGGGTGGGCGGTAACACAGATACGCAGTATTTT. This chain connects TRBV7-9 to TRBJ2-3, with no clear D. This CDR3 is 16 amino acids long. V lost 11 bases, J lost 2 bases, and 23 bases lay in between. Germline CDR1 reads SEHNR; CDR2 reads FQNEAQ (reference sequence). The full variable domain, completed using reference TRBV7-9 and TRBJ2-3, is DTGVSQNPRHKITKRGQNVTFRCDPISEHNRLYWYRQTLGQGPEFLTYFQNEAQLEKSRLLSDRFSAERPKGSFSTLEIQRTEQGDSAMYLCAGSPWVGGNTDTQYFGPGTRLTVL.

V usage is TRBV30 and J usage is TRBJ1-1; D is uncertain. V was pared by 2 bases and J by 3 bases, with 19 bases between. Germline V gene lookup returns CDR1 GTSNPN and CDR2 SVGIG (reference sequence). The CDR3 runs 16 residues. CDR3 bases: TGTGCCTGGAGTCCGCCCCCCGGCATACTATACACTGAAGCTTTCTTT. Its protein product is CAWSPPPGILYTEAFF.

This sequence joins TRBV6-5 and TRBJ1-2, with 10 bases that match TRBD1. With V trimmed by 5 bases and J by 7 bases, 10 bases remained unmatched. Germline V gene data show CDR1 as MNHEY and CDR2 as SVGAGI. The CDR3 length is 15 residues. CDR3 coding DNA: TGTGCCAGCAGTCTTACCGGTGGGACAGGGGCTGGCTACACCTTC. It encodes CASSLTGGTGAGYTF.

This clone appeared a few times. J is TRBJ2-5 and V is TRBV11-2; D unresolved. Looked up from germline, CDR1 is SGHAT and CDR2 is FQNNGV. The CDR3 extends over 13 amino acids. Trimming took off 0 bases at V and 5 bases at J, with 7 bases between the two ends. The CDR3 nucleotides are TGTGCCAGCAGCTTAGAAAGGAGTGAGACCCAGTACTTC. This gives the protein CASSLERSETQYF.

In the case of this clone: Different DNA sequences within this sample yield the same CDR3. CDR3 sequence: CASSLARTTEQYV. CDR3 in DNA: TGTGCCAGTAGCTTAGCCCGGACTACCGAGCAGTACGTC. The chain has TRBV7-2 and TRBJ2-7, with a weak D call TRBD2 (6 bases). CDR1 and CDR2 from the germline V gene are SGHTA and FQGNSA. This CDR3 has 13 residues.

J is TRBJ1-3 and V is TRBV5-5; a possible D gene is TRBD1 (5 bases). Trimming removed 4 bases from V and 1 base from J, with 12 bases in between. The CDR3 consists of 15 residues. CDR1 and CDR2 (germline): SGHKS, YYEKEE (reference sequence). CDR3 nucleotide sequence: TGTGCCAGCAGCCGGGACCTCAGTTCTGGAAACACCATATATTTT. Amino acids: CASSRDLSSGNTIYF.

The chain links TRBV5-8 to TRBJ1-6; no reliable D call. The CDR3 has 13 amino acids. CDR1 is SGHTS and CDR2 is YDEGEE in the germline V gene. V was cut by 3 bases and J by 10 bases, with 11 bases left in between. The DNA for the CDR3 is TGTGCCAGCAGCTCTGGTTGGGAGTCACCCCTCCACTTT. It encodes CASSSGWESPLHF.

The chain couples TRBV2 to TRBJ2-2; 11 bases fit TRBD2. Unmatched junction bases numbered 10, after V lost 8 bases and J lost 5 bases. This CDR3 region has 16 residues. CDR1 and CDR2 (germline): SNHLY, FYNNEI. The CDR3 DNA reads TGTGCCAGCCGGCTACTAGCGGGAGTACGGACCGGGGAGCTGTTTTTT. Protein: CASRLLAGVRTGELFF.

This chain links TRBV2 with TRBJ1-2; 8 bases fit TRBD1. CDR3 length: 13 residues. V lost 8 bases, J lost 6 bases, and 8 bases stayed unmatched. The germline CDR1 and CDR2 sequences are SNHLY and FYNNEI. CDR3 region: CASQAGGADGYTF. As DNA, the CDR3 is TGTGCCAGCCAAGCAGGGGGCGCAGATGGCTACACCTTC.

This chain joins TRBV7-2 and TRBJ1-1; no clear D. CDR1 is SGHTA, CDR2 FQGNSA, per germline. V was clipped by 2 bases and J by 5 bases, with 9 bases between them. The CDR3 loop spans 13 amino acids. The CDR3 sequence is CASSLRYATEAFF. The CDR3 coding sequence is TGTGCCAGCAGCTTACGGTACGCTACTGAAGCTTTCTTT.

This clone is a singleton in its sample. The chain employs TRBV19 and TRBJ1-5; tentatively, D is TRBD1 (6 bases). This CDR3 is built from 13 residues. V shed 11 bases and J shed 3 bases, with 14 bases lying between them. Germline CDR1 LNHDA, CDR2 SQIVND (reference sequence). CDR3 DNA sequence: TGTGCCGCCTCGGGACATCTCAATCAGCCCCAGCATTTT. This sequence encodes CAASGHLNQPQHF. The variable domain in full, completed from reference TRBV19 and TRBJ1-5, reads DGGITQSPKYLFRKEGQNVTLSCEQNLNHDAMYWYRQDPGQGLRLIYYSQIVNDFQKGDIAEGYSVSREKKESFPLTVTSAQKNPTAFYLCAASGHLNQPQHFGDGTRLSIL.

The CDR3 DNA is TGCAGCGTGGAGCATGGACAGAATGGCTACACCTTC. Translated, it gives CSVEHGQNGYTF. This sequence joins TRBV29-1 and TRBJ1-2; the D gene is possibly TRBD1 (6 bases). V was cut by 6 bases and J by 6 bases, with 14 bases left in between. This CDR3 is built from 12 residues. The germline gives CDR1 SQVTM, CDR2 ANQGSEA.

The V call is TRBV5-7, the J call TRBJ1-2; D call uncertain. TRBV5-7 is an ORF, with its function uncertain. V was pared by 2 bases and J by 6 bases, with 14 bases between. This CDR3 spans 14 amino acids. The CDR3 region has the DNA TGTGCCAGCAGCTTTATCGGCCGGAGGGATGGCTACACCTTC. Translated, it gives CASSFIGRRDGYTF.

The chain links TRBV7-2 to TRBJ2-7; D is perhaps TRBD1 or TRBD2 (5 bases each). The V gene's germline CDR1 is SGHTA and CDR2 FQGNSA. Trimming cost V 5 bases and J 7 bases, with 18 bases left between them. The CDR3 extends over 14 amino acids. The CDR3 loop is CASSLGALSGEQYF. The CDR3, as DNA: TGTGCCAGCAGCCTCGGGGCCCTTTCGGGGGAGCAGTACTTC.

This clone was seen more than once but under ten times. CDR3 amino acids: CASSLVWTEAFF. The CDR3, as DNA: TGTGCCAGCAGCTTAGTTTGGACAGAAGCTTTCTTT. The chain employs TRBV11-2 and TRBJ1-1; possibly TRBD1 for D (5 bases). From germline, CDR1 is SGHAT and CDR2 FQNNGV. This CDR3 spans 12 amino acids. V shed 1 base and J shed 8 bases, with 8 bases lying between them.